The 8 T cell receptor beta chains below come from one sample, sequenced in a study of T cell changes during pregnancy in multiple sclerosis. Produced via immunoSEQ multiplex PCR; TCRdb's table is partial and in-frame only. The profile covers around 69,000 clones, with roughly 92% appearing a single time and approximately 1.1% taken by the ten largest. Sequenced material: peripheral blood, taken in the third trimester of pregnancy. The receptors stem from a female donor with multiple sclerosis, enrolled in a pregnancy study.

The rearrangement uses TRBV7-9 and TRBJ1-2; TRBD1 might be the D (6 bases). V was shortened by 6 bases and J by 8 bases, with 22 bases between the two germline ends. CDR1 SEHNR and CDR2 FQNEAQ come from the germline V gene (reference sequence). This CDR3 is 15 amino acids long. Written as DNA, the CDR3 is TGTGCCAGCAGAACCCTTACCCCAGGGGCCAGGGGCTACACCTTC. Its translation is CASRTLTPGARGYTF.

The chain is built from TRBV9 and TRBJ2-1, with 10 bases fitting TRBD2. Germline assignment: CDR1 SGDLS and CDR2 YYNGEE. This CDR3 has 15 amino acids. The ends lost 6 bases at V and 3 bases at J; junction bases unmatched: 6. The DNA of the CDR3 is TGTGCCAGCAACCCGGCTAGCGGGAGCTACAATGAGCAGTTCTTC. It yields the protein CASNPASGSYNEQFF.

V is TRBV5-1 and J is TRBJ2-2; TRBD2 matches at 11 bases. The germline CDR1 and CDR2 sequences are SGHRS and YFSETQ. V shed 1 base, J shed 0 bases, and the junction held 5 bases outside the gene matches. The CDR3 is made up of 18 amino acids. The CDR3 nucleotides read TGCGCCAGCAGCTTGACTAGCGGGAGAGACCCGAACACCGGGGAGCTGTTTTTT. This sequence encodes CASSLTSGRDPNTGELFF.

The chain uses TRBV7-2 and TRBJ2-7; 7 bases are shared with TRBD2. The CDR3 totals 15 residues. CDR1 and CDR2 from the germline V gene are SGHTA and FQGNSA. V lost 3 bases and J lost 0; bases outside the gene matches: 5. Here the CDR3 DNA reads TGTGCCAGCAGCTTCGGGAGGCGGAGCTCCTACGAGCAGTACTTC. Translation: CASSFGRRSSYEQYF.

The chain employs TRBV7-9 and TRBJ2-1; TRBD2 might be the D (6 bases). The V gene's germline CDR1 is SEHNR and CDR2 FQNEAQ (reference sequence). The CDR3 runs 16 residues. Trimming shortened V by 6 bases and J by 4 bases, and 19 bases separated the two germline ends. The CDR3 reads CASRLAPLNEYNEQFF. In DNA, the CDR3 is TGTGCCAGCAGACTAGCCCCCTTAAACGAATACAATGAGCAGTTCTTC.

The rearrangement links TRBV5-8 to TRBJ1-4, with D possibly TRBD1 on 5 matching bases. The ends were cut back, 4 bases at V and 6 bases at J, with 16 bases in the middle. CDR1 is SGHTS, CDR2 YDEGEE, per germline. The CDR3 extends over 15 amino acids. CDR3 nucleotides: TGTGCCAGCAGCCCGTATGGGGGGGGTGATGAAAAACTGTTTTTT. Translating it yields CASSPYGGGDEKLFF.

V usage is TRBV5-1 and J usage is TRBJ2-7; TRBD1 aligns across 11 bases. Trimming cost V 4 bases and J 3 bases; bases outside gene matches: 6. Per the germline V gene, CDR1 is SGHRS and CDR2 is YFSETQ. The CDR3 is made up of 15 amino acids. CDR3 residues: CASSPPGTGGYEQYF. The CDR3 coding sequence is TGCGCCAGCAGCCCGCCCGGGACAGGGGGCTACGAGCAGTACTTC. Full variable domain (missing parts from reference TRBV5-1 and TRBJ2-7): KAGVTQTPRYLIKTRGQQVTLSCSPISGHRSVSWYQQTPGQGLQFLFEYFSETQRNKGNFPGRFSGRQFSNSRSEMNVSTLELGDSALYLCASSPPGTGGYEQYFGPGTRLTVT.

This rearrangement joins TRBV4-2 to TRBJ1-2; no firm D call. Germline CDR1 reads LGHNA; CDR2 reads YNFKEQ. V was pared by 1 base and J by 5 bases, with 17 bases between. There are 16 residues in the CDR3. The DNA of the CDR3 is TGTGCCAGCAGCCAAGCTACCTCGGACGGAGGATATGGCTACACCTTC. It translates to CASSQATSDGGYGYTF.